This entry lists 32 T cell receptor beta chains sequenced from one sample in a study of Graves' ophthalmopathy and Graves' hyperthyroidism. RNA transcripts were the source from which TCR beta CDR3 regions were amplified. HTBI primers were employed in first-round RT-PCR, then a second-round multiplex PCR followed. Using its own MiXCR run on the multiplex PCR reads, TCRdb lists one record per CDR3 protein. The sample has over a million distinct CDR3 sequences; 35% to 40% are singletons. Sequenced sample: peripheral blood or thyroid tissue (not recorded which). The receptor set was obtained from an adult man with Graves' hyperthyroidism.

About this clonotype itself: No conserved phenylalanine or tryptophan ends this CDR3, so it is likely a read error. The DNA is omitted, as the CDR3 cannot be located on it reliably, and the CDR3 follows TCRdb's listing. V and J are TRBV10-3 and TRBJ1-6; the table's D call, TRBD1, was not checked against the DNA. Germline lookup yields CDR1 ENHRY and CDR2 SYGVKD. The CDR3 spans 11 residues, counting both ends. The CDR3 protein is CAISVGQGIHS.

V usage is TRBV5-4 and J usage is TRBJ1-2, with D perhaps matching TRBD1 (6 bases). Germline CDR1 and CDR2: SGHNT and YYREEE (reference sequence). The V end was cut by 0 bases, the J end by 6 bases, with 21 bases between. The CDR3 is made up of 17 amino acids. The CDR3 region has the DNA TGTGCCAGCAGCTTGGGTGGGACATTGTCCCTTACTGATGGCTACACCTTC. This gives the protein CASSLGGTLSLTDGYTF.

This clonotype showed up just a few times. This rearrangement joins TRBV7-8 to TRBJ1-1, with TRBD1 matching over 10 bases. V gave up 8 bases and J gave up 11 bases; unmatched junction bases: 14. The CDR3 is 14 residues long. Germline values: CDR1 SGHVS, CDR2 FQNEAQ. In DNA, the CDR3 is TGTGCCAGCTCCCACCGGGACAGGGGCCTTGCGGCTTTCTTT. This gives the protein CASSHRDRGLAAFF.

This clonotype appeared a few times. The gene calls are TRBV19 and TRBJ1-2, with unresolved D. V was clipped by 4 bases and J by 2 bases, with 11 bases between them. CDR3 length equals 14 residues. Germline V lookup: CDR1 LNHDA, CDR2 SQIVND (reference sequence). The CDR3 DNA sequence: TGTGCCAGTAGTAGCGGACGGGAGAACTATGGCTACACCTTC. This codes for CASSSGRENYGYTF.

There are many counts of this clonotype. This chain joins TRBV25-1 and TRBJ1-1; TRBD1 is a possible D gene (5 bases). The germline gives CDR1 MGHDK, CDR2 SYGVNS. The CDR3 has 16 residues. Trimming left V 1 base short and J 2 bases short, with 14 bases between. The CDR3 DNA reads TGTGCCAGCAGTGAATTTCAAGGGCAGGGAAACACTGAAGCTTTCTTT. It yields the protein CASSEFQGQGNTEAFF.

The CDR3 is CSASDRQLTYELFF. The CDR3 DNA follows: TGCAGTGCCAGTGACAGGCAACTAACCTACGAGCTGTTTTTT. This chain joins TRBV20-1 and TRBJ2-2, with a possible D match to TRBD1 (6 bases). Trimming took off 6 bases at V and 11 bases at J, with 22 bases between the two ends. Germline lookup yields CDR1 DFQATT and CDR2 SNEGSKA (reference sequence). The CDR3 loop spans 14 amino acids.

This clonotype has a handful of counts. The CDR3 bases are TGTGCCTGGGGACCAGCTTTCCCCCTCCACTTT. Its protein product is CAWGPAFPLHF. The V gene is TRBV30, the J gene TRBJ1-6; D not certain. CDR3 size: 11 residues. Trimming pared 5 bases from V and 13 bases from J, leaving 12 bases between. Germline CDR1 reads GTSNPN; CDR2 reads SVGIG (reference sequence).

The V gene is TRBV28, the J gene TRBJ1-1; D uncertain. The CDR3 has 15 residues. The V end lost 6 bases, the J end lost 2 bases, and 16 bases lay between the germline ends. Germline lookup yields CDR1 MDHEN and CDR2 SYDVKM. The CDR3 is CASSYYSSANTEAFF. Written as DNA, the CDR3 is TGTGCCAGCAGCTACTACAGCTCGGCAAACACTGAAGCTTTCTTT.

About this clonotype: A read error may explain this, as a much larger clone is one base away. The V call is TRBV19, the J call TRBJ1-1, with 8 nucleotides matching TRBD1. CDR1 and CDR2 from the germline V gene are LNHDA and SQIVND (reference sequence). The CDR3 runs 17 residues. CDR3 DNA sequence: TGTGCCAGTAGTATAGATCCCTTAGGACAGGGCCGCACTGAATCTTTCTTT. Translating gives CASSIDPLGQGRTESFF.

The J gene is TRBJ1-1, the V gene TRBV25-1, with 7 bases fitting TRBD1. V shed 4 bases, J shed 3 bases, and the junction held 8 bases outside the gene matches. CDR3 size: 15 residues. The germline V gene has CDR1 MGHDK and CDR2 SYGVNS. This CDR3 reads CASSGPQGKDTEAFF. The CDR3 region has the DNA TGTGCCAGCAGTGGACCACAGGGGAAGGACACTGAAGCTTTCTTT.

The chain recombines TRBV4-3 with TRBJ1-2; D remains unclear. The length of the CDR3 is 18 residues. The V and J ends lost 1 base and 1 base respectively, with 19 bases between them. In germline, CDR1 is LGHNA, CDR2 YSLEER. This CDR3 is CASSQGGFRRPVNYGYTF. The CDR3 nucleotides are TGCGCCAGCAGCCAAGGTGGGTTCCGTCGGCCCGTTAACTATGGCTACACCTTC.

The chain carries TRBV5-1 and TRBJ2-5; TRBD1 is a possible D gene (6 bases). Germline values: CDR1 SGHRS, CDR2 YFSETQ. The CDR3 covers 15 residues. Deletions cut 4 bases from V and 2 bases from J, with 15 bases between. CDR3 coding DNA: TGCGCCAGCAGCGACGTGACAGGAAAACAAGAGACCCAGTACTTC. The encoded protein is CASSDVTGKQETQYF.

The chain couples TRBV30 to TRBJ1-5; D is uncertain. CDR1 GTSNPN and CDR2 SVGIG come from the germline V gene (reference sequence). The ends were cut back, 1 base at V and 5 bases at J, with 6 bases in the middle. The CDR3 is 12 amino acids. The CDR3 loop reads CAWSEVHQPQHF. The CDR3 DNA sequence: TGTGCCTGGAGTGAAGTGCATCAGCCCCAGCATTTT.

The rearrangement links TRBV11-3 to TRBJ1-2; 7 positions match TRBD1. Germline lookup yields CDR1 SGHNT and CDR2 YENEEA. Trimming removed 1 base from V and 4 bases from J; junction bases left unmatched: 6. The CDR3 spans 15 residues. Here the CDR3 reads CASSLAPGQRYGYTF. The CDR3 coding sequence is TGTGCCAGCAGCTTAGCCCCGGGACAGCGCTATGGCTACACCTTC.

This chain uses TRBV24-1 with TRBJ1-5; D not resolved. V was shortened by 9 bases and J by 4 bases, with 12 bases between the two germline ends. Germline assignment: CDR1 KGHDR and CDR2 SFDVKD. CDR3 length equals 13 residues. CDR3 amino acids: CATYYGENQPQHF. CDR3 bases: TGTGCCACCTACTACGGGGAAAATCAGCCCCAGCATTTT.

The chain has TRBV6-5 and TRBJ1-5; D might be TRBD1 (5 bases). The germline V gene encodes CDR1 MNHEY and CDR2 SVGAGI. Trimming took off 5 bases at V and 3 bases at J, with 8 bases between the two ends. This CDR3 comprises 13 residues. The CDR3 loop reads CASSGHPNQPQHF. The DNA for the CDR3 is TGTGCCAGCAGTGGACACCCCAATCAGCCCCAGCATTTT.

This clonotype appeared many times. The chain joins TRBV15 to TRBJ1-2; no clear D. Trimming took off 0 bases at V and 5 bases at J, with 7 bases between the two ends. Per the germline V gene, CDR1 is LNHNV and CDR2 is YYDKDF (reference sequence). CDR3 size: 13 residues. The CDR3 here is CATSRDHEYGYTF. Written as DNA, the CDR3 is TGTGCCACCAGCAGAGATCACGAATATGGCTACACCTTC.

This clonotype showed up many times. This chain's CDR3 is CASSIRDTENTEAFF. As DNA, the CDR3 is TGTGCCAGCAGCATACGAGACACAGAGAACACTGAAGCTTTCTTT. This rearrangement joins TRBV7-8 to TRBJ1-1; D is undetermined. Trimming took 5 bases from V and 1 from J, leaving 14 bases between them. The CDR3 is 15 residues long. Per the germline V gene, CDR1 is SGHVS and CDR2 is FQNEAQ.

This clonotype was detected many times. This chain links TRBV7-9 with TRBJ2-7, with TRBD2 identical over 10 bases. Trimming took 4 bases from V and 4 from J; bases not matched to a gene: 7. CDR3 size: 15 residues. CDR1 is SEHNR and CDR2 is FQNEAQ in the germline V gene (reference sequence). The CDR3 DNA follows: TGTGCCAGCAGCTCTACTAGCGGGAACTGGTACGAGCAGTACTTC. It codes for CASSSTSGNWYEQYF.

The chain has TRBV5-1 and TRBJ2-7; 8 bases are shared with TRBD1. This CDR3 comprises 17 residues. V shed 3 bases, J shed 0 bases, and the junction held 11 bases outside the gene matches. The germline V gene has CDR1 SGHRS and CDR2 YFSETQ. The CDR3 loop reads CASSSFATGASSYEQYF. The CDR3 region has the DNA TGCGCCAGCAGCTCTTTCGCGACAGGGGCAAGCTCCTACGAGCAGTACTTC.

The V call is TRBV12-3 or TRBV12-4, the J call TRBJ2-7, with TRBD1 matching 10 bases. The trim removed 6 bases at V and 4 bases at J, leaving 9 bases unmatched. This CDR3 is 15 amino acids long. CDR3 nucleotide sequence: TGTGCCAGCAGCGTTGAGGGGACAGGGGTTTACGAGCAGTACTTC. Its protein is CASSVEGTGVYEQYF.

Ten or more counts support this clonotype. The rearrangement uses TRBV5-5 and TRBJ2-5, with D perhaps TRBD2 (5 bases). The V end was cut by 4 bases, the J end by 4 bases, with 17 bases between. Germline V gene sequence: CDR1 SGHKS, CDR2 YYEKEE (reference sequence). CDR3 length: 15 amino acids. The DNA for the CDR3 is TGTGCCAGCAGCCCCACGGGCGCCCGGGGAGAGACCCAGTACTTC. It is translated as CASSPTGARGETQYF. The full variable domain, completed using reference TRBV5-5 and TRBJ2-5, is DAGVTQSPTHLIKTRGQQVTLRCSPISGHKSVSWYQQVLGQGPQFIFQYYEKEERGRGNFPDRFSARQFPNYSSELNVNALLLGDSALYLCASSPTGARGETQYFGPGTRLLVL.

This clonotype came up a few times. The conserved closing phenylalanine or tryptophan is absent in this CDR3, likely reflecting a read error. The DNA is omitted, as the CDR3 cannot be located on it reliably, and the CDR3 follows TCRdb's listing. V is TRBV12-3 or TRBV12-4 and J is TRBJ1-1; the table calls TRBD1, which could not be checked here. Counting both end residues, the CDR3 totals 11 amino acids. CDR3 sequence: CASSQAPSGFR.

The table lists this clonotype with many counts. The chain combines TRBV10-3 with TRBJ2-7; D unresolved. This CDR3 spans 12 amino acids. CDR1 and CDR2 from the germline V gene are ENHRY and SYGVKD. V was clipped by 8 bases and J by 2 bases, with 10 bases between them. The CDR3 protein is CAILDGAYEQYF. The CDR3, as DNA: TGTGCCATCTTGGACGGCGCCTACGAGCAGTACTTC.

The V gene is TRBV19, the J gene TRBJ2-7, with 13 bases that match TRBD2. Germline lookup yields CDR1 LNHDA and CDR2 SQIVND (reference sequence). With V trimmed by 6 bases and J by 3 bases, 17 bases remained unmatched. The CDR3 is 19 residues long. The CDR3 nucleotides read TGTGCCAGTAGCGACAAGCACCGGACTAGCGGGAGATCGGGCTACGAGCAGTACTTC. Protein: CASSDKHRTSGRSGYEQYF.

The V and J genes are TRBV11-2 and TRBJ2-5, with TRBD1 matching over 9 bases. There are 15 residues in the CDR3. Trimming took 5 bases from V and 7 from J; bases not matched to a gene: 11. Germline V CDR1 and CDR2: SGHAT, FQNNGV. CDR3 nucleotide sequence: TGTGCCAGCAGCCGGGACAGGGTACTCCCTGGGACCCAGTACTTC. Protein product: CASSRDRVLPGTQYF.

Details on this clonotype: The CDR3 end shows no conserved phenylalanine or tryptophan, and so a read error is likely. The DNA is omitted, as the CDR3 cannot be located on it reliably, and the CDR3 follows TCRdb's listing. This chain uses TRBV5-1 with TRBJ1-1. The germline V gene encodes CDR1 SGHRS and CDR2 YFSETQ. The CDR3 adds up to 9 amino acids, both ends counted. CDR3 sequence reads: CASSLDRDL.

The sample holds many counts of this clonotype. The CDR3 is CASSFRQGNPYEQYF. CDR3 coding DNA: TGTGCCAGCAGCTTCCGCCAGGGGAACCCCTACGAGCAGTACTTC. The V gene is TRBV7-8, the J gene TRBJ2-7, with D perhaps matching TRBD1 (6 bases). Deletions cut 3 bases from V and 2 bases from J, with 14 bases between. Germline values: CDR1 SGHVS, CDR2 FQNEAQ. This CDR3 has 15 residues.

The rearrangement joins TRBV29-1 to TRBJ1-1, with 9 bases fitting TRBD1. The junction had 7 bases not matched to a gene; V was cut back by 7 bases and J by 4 bases. Germline CDR1 reads SQVTM; CDR2 reads ANQGSEA. This CDR3 spans 13 amino acids. CDR3 sequence: CSENRDRATEAFF. In nucleotides, the CDR3 is TGCAGCGAAAACCGGGACAGGGCCACTGAAGCTTTCTTT.

This clonotype was detected many times. This chain links TRBV10-3 with TRBJ2-5, with 9 bases fitting TRBD2. Per the germline V gene, CDR1 is ENHRY and CDR2 is SYGVKD. The CDR3 spans 15 residues. V lost 8 bases and J lost 4; bases outside the gene matches: 11. CDR3 coding DNA: TGTGCCATCGGGGCTAGCGGGAAAGGTGTAGAGACCCAGTACTTC. Its translation is CAIGASGKGVETQYF.

The chain has TRBV29-1 and TRBJ2-1, with D perhaps TRBD1 (5 bases). Germline CDR1 and CDR2: SQVTM and ANQGSEA. This CDR3 has 15 amino acids. V lost 7 bases and J lost 2, with 18 bases in between. The CDR3 DNA reads as TGCAGCGCCGCCGTTGGGGCCCGCGCCTACAATGAGCAGTTCTTC. Its protein product is CSAAVGARAYNEQFF.

In this sample, this clonotype turned up many times. A much bigger clone sits one base away, suggesting this may be a read error. The J gene is TRBJ1-1, the V gene TRBV28, with a possible D match to TRBD1 (6 bases). CDR3 length: 11 amino acids. Trimming shortened V by 5 bases and J by 7 bases, and 8 bases separated the two germline ends. The germline V gene encodes CDR1 MDHEN and CDR2 SYDVKM. CDR3 DNA sequence: TGTGCCAGCAGTGGACAGTTTGAAGCTTTCTTT. It is translated as CASSGQFEAFF.